These 22 T cell receptor beta chains were all obtained from the same sample, sequenced in a study of OX40 agonist ivuxolimab in advanced cancers. Clones were read by immunoSEQ multiplex PCR, and TCRdb kept only the in-frame ones, dropping some. The profile shows 20,000 to 25,000 clones, 80% to 90% of them singletons. This specimen consisted of CD4+ or CD8+ T cells sorted from blood, obtained in a trial of the OX40 agonist ivuxolimab. The receptors were gathered from an adult with an advanced solid tumor such as melanoma, head and neck, liver or kidney cancer.

In DNA form, the CDR3 reads TGCGCCAGCAGCTTGGCCCAGGGGAGGCGCTACGAGCAGTACTTC. This codes for CASSLAQGRRYEQYF. The rearrangement joins TRBV5-1 to TRBJ2-7; D possibly uses TRBD1 or TRBD2 (6 bases each). Trimming left V 0 bases short and J 3 bases short, with 13 bases between. CDR1 SGHRS and CDR2 YFSETQ come from the germline V gene. The CDR3 sequence is 15 residues long.

The chain joins TRBV5-4 to TRBJ1-2; perhaps TRBD1 as D (5 bases). Germline CDR1 and CDR2: SGHNT and YYREEE (reference sequence). This CDR3 is 14 amino acids long. V dropped 2 bases and J dropped 4 bases, with 12 bases sitting between them. CDR3 amino acids: CASSFRGSGYGYTF. CDR3 DNA sequence: TGTGCCAGCAGCTTTAGGGGTAGTGGCTATGGCTACACCTTC. Filled out from reference TRBV5-4 and TRBJ1-2, the complete variable domain reads ETGVTQSPTHLIKTRGQQVTLRCSSQSGHNTVSWYQQALGQGPQFIFQYYREEENGRGNFPPRFSGLQFPNYSSELNVNALELDDSALYLCASSFRGSGYGYTFGSGTRLTVV.

This clone was seen more than once but under ten times. This sequence joins TRBV30 and TRBJ1-5; 9 bases are a match to TRBD1. V shed 4 bases and J 6 bases; nucleotides not matched to a gene: 7. Per the germline V gene, CDR1 is GTSNPN and CDR2 is SVGIG (reference sequence). This CDR3 region has 14 residues. This CDR3 is CAWTRTGVSQPQHF. DNA of the CDR3: TGTGCCTGGACTAGGACAGGGGTAAGTCAGCCCCAGCATTTT.

The chain is built from TRBV6-5 and TRBJ1-5; no reliable D call. CDR1 is MNHEY, CDR2 SVGAGI, per germline. Trimming shortened V by 0 bases and J by 2 bases, and 8 bases separated the two germline ends. The CDR3 extends over 15 amino acids. CDR3 in amino acids: CASSYSPGRNQPQHF. The CDR3 DNA follows: TGTGCCAGCAGTTACTCACCGGGCCGCAATCAGCCCCAGCATTTT.

J is TRBJ2-1 and V is TRBV12-2; the table gives TRBD2 as D, unverified against the DNA. TRBV12-2 represents a pseudogene. The CDR3 totals 16 residues. The CDR3 region is CASRSRLAPPYNEQFF. The CDR3, as DNA: TGTGCAAGTCGCTCCCGACTAGCGCCTCCTTACAATGAGCAGTTCTTC.

This chain links TRBV7-2 with TRBJ2-7; D remains unclear. The CDR3 has 16 amino acids. V lost 6 bases and J lost 3, with 21 bases in between. Per germline, CDR1 SGHTA and CDR2 FQGNSA. The CDR3 DNA follows: TGTGCCAGCAGTCCATCTCCCGGCAGCTCCGTCTACGAGCAGTACTTC. Translation: CASSPSPGSSVYEQYF.

The chain joins TRBV19 to TRBJ2-3, with D uncertain. Looked up from germline, CDR1 is LNHDA and CDR2 is SQIVND (reference sequence). This CDR3 comprises 13 residues. V shed 1 base and J shed 4 bases, with 6 bases lying between them. CDR3 bases: TGTGCCAGTAGTATAGTGGATGCAGATACGCAGTATTTT. As protein: CASSIVDADTQYF. The whole variable domain, remainder taken from reference TRBV19 and TRBJ2-3, is DGGITQSPKYLFRKEGQNVTLSCEQNLNHDAMYWYRQDPGQGLRLIYYSQIVNDFQKGDIAEGYSVSREKKESFPLTVTSAQKNPTAFYLCASSIVDADTQYFGPGTRLTVL.

This clone has a handful of counts. The V gene is TRBV5-5, the J gene TRBJ1-1; D perhaps matches TRBD1 (5 bases). The CDR3 extends over 13 amino acids. Deletions cut 5 bases from V and 6 bases from J, with 14 bases between. Germline CDR1 reads SGHKS; CDR2 reads YYEKEE (reference sequence). CDR3 region: CASSPGWGSEAFF. CDR3 bases: TGTGCCAGCAGTCCCGGGTGGGGGTCTGAAGCTTTCTTT.

The chain combines TRBV11-2 with TRBJ2-7, with a possible D match to TRBD1 (5 bases). The CDR3 loop spans 13 amino acids. Germline assignment: CDR1 SGHAT and CDR2 FQNNGV. The V gene lost 0 bases and the J gene lost 5 bases, with 8 bases spanning the gap. CDR3 residues: CASSLDVRDEQYF. The CDR3 region has the DNA TGTGCCAGCAGCTTAGACGTCAGGGACGAGCAGTACTTC. The variable domain in full, completed from reference TRBV11-2 and TRBJ2-7, reads EAGVAQSPRYKIIEKRQSVAFWCNPISGHATLYWYQQILGQGPKLLIQFQNNGVVDDSQLPKDRFSAERLKGVDSTLKIQPAKLEDSAVYLCASSLDVRDEQYFGPGTRLTVT.

The chain uses TRBV27 and TRBJ2-2, with D perhaps TRBD1 or TRBD2 (5 bases each). Germline values: CDR1 MNHEY, CDR2 SMNVEV (reference sequence). V was pared by 4 bases and J by 5 bases, with 5 bases between. The CDR3 covers 12 residues. CDR3 DNA sequence: TGTGCCAGCAGTTGGGGGACCGGGGAGCTGTTTTTT. As protein: CASSWGTGELFF.

The V call is TRBV4-1, the J call TRBJ1-3; D is ambiguous. Trimming took 3 bases from V and 4 from J, leaving 16 bases between them. CDR1 and CDR2 from the germline V gene are MGHRA and YSYEKL. The CDR3 extends over 16 amino acids. CDR3 region: CASSQSQARGGNTIYF. The CDR3 region has the DNA TGCGCCAGCAGCCAGAGCCAGGCAAGAGGAGGAAACACCATATATTTT.

The CDR3 protein is CASSDGQGYEQYF. DNA for the CDR3: TGTGCCAGCAGTGATGGGCAGGGCTACGAGCAGTACTTC. V and J are TRBV6-1 and TRBJ2-7; a weak D match, TRBD1 (5 bases). From germline, CDR1 is MNHNS and CDR2 SASEGT. The CDR3 consists of 13 residues. Trimming took off 3 bases at V and 3 bases at J, with 9 bases between the two ends.

The genes are TRBV30 and TRBJ2-1, with D possibly matching TRBD1 (6 bases). V was pared by 3 bases and J by 7 bases, with 13 bases between. In germline, CDR1 is GTSNPN, CDR2 SVGIG (reference sequence). This CDR3 spans 13 amino acids. CDR3 loop: CAWSPGQRNEQFF. For the CDR3, the DNA is TGTGCCTGGAGCCCAGGACAGCGGAATGAGCAGTTCTTC.

This clone has a handful of counts. A far larger clone differs by one base, so this is likely a read error. The same CDR3 can be traced to other DNA sequences in this sample. The chain is built from TRBV5-2 and TRBJ1-1; the table's D call, TRBD1, has no DNA check behind it. TRBV5-2 is termed a pseudogene. The CDR3 is 15 residues long. CDR3 region: CASSQEWQGYTEAFF. The CDR3 nucleotides read TGTGCCAGCAGCCAAGAGTGGCAGGGCTACACTGAAGCTTTCTTT.

This chain joins TRBV30 and TRBJ1-1, with 9 bases fitting TRBD1. After removal of 3 bases from V and 6 bases from J, the junction contained 5 bases not matched to a gene. There are 13 residues in the CDR3. Germline V gene data show CDR1 as GTSNPN and CDR2 as SVGIG (reference sequence). CDR3 nucleotides: TGTGCCTGGAGGAACAGGGGGCTCGCTGAAGCTTTCTTT. As protein: CAWRNRGLAEAFF.

The chain carries TRBV11-3 and TRBJ2-2; 10 nucleotides line up with TRBD1. This CDR3 spans 15 amino acids. The V segment lost 4 bases and the J segment 7 bases; nucleotides outside the gene matches: 6. Germline CDR1 and CDR2: SGHNT and YENEEA. CDR3 sequence (DNA): TGTGCCAGCAGCTCAGAGACAGGGGGCCACGGGGAGCTGTTTTTT. This translates into CASSSETGGHGELFF.

V and J are TRBV30 and TRBJ1-2, with 7 bases lining up with TRBD1. The germline CDR1 and CDR2 sequences are GTSNPN and SVGIG (reference sequence). CDR3 size: 13 residues. V trimming: 1 base; J trimming: 8 bases; junction bases outside the gene matches: 7. CDR3 bases: TGTGCCTGGAGTGAAGGGCAGGGGGGAGGCTACACCTTC. Residues: CAWSEGQGGGYTF. Using reference TRBV30 and TRBJ1-2 for the parts outside the CDR3, the full variable domain is SQTIHQWPATLVQPVGSPLSLECTVEGTSNPNLYWYRQAAGRGLQLLFYSVGIGQISSEVPQNLSASRPQDRQFILSSKKLLLSDSGFYLCAWSEGQGGGYTFGSGTRLTVV.

The rearrangement links TRBV5-8 to TRBJ2-7; TRBD2 matches at 10 bases. V lost 4 bases to trimming and J lost 4 bases; unmatched junction nucleotides: 11. Per germline, CDR1 SGHTS and CDR2 YDEGEE. The CDR3 consists of 16 residues. The DNA for the CDR3 is TGTGCCAGCAGCGTGGCAAGCGGGGGGGCCTGGTACGAGCAGTACTTC. Amino acid sequence: CASSVASGGAWYEQYF.

CDR3 in amino acids: CASSQDLGTAYYEQYF. The CDR3 nucleotides are TGCGCCAGCAGCCAAGATCTGGGGACAGCTTACTACGAGCAGTACTTC. The chain employs TRBV4-1 and TRBJ2-7, with 7 nucleotides matching TRBD1. Germline V gives CDR1 MGHRA, CDR2 YSYEKL. Trimming took 0 bases from V and 3 from J; bases not matched to a gene: 8. The CDR3 length is 16 residues.

This clone was seen a few times. The gene calls are TRBV7-9 and TRBJ1-2, with D perhaps TRBD1 (5 bases). Between the trimmed V and J ends, which lost 6 bases and 0 bases, there was a span of 14 bases. Germline V gene data show CDR1 as SEHNR and CDR2 as FQNEAQ (reference sequence). The CDR3 runs 15 residues. The CDR3 bases are TGTGCCAGCAGTCTCACGACAGAATCTAACTATGGCTACACCTTC. Protein sequence: CASSLTTESNYGYTF.

This clone came up once. V usage is TRBV19 and J usage is TRBJ1-1; D call uncertain. This CDR3 has 17 amino acids. Trimming removed 0 bases at V and 0 bases at J, with 14 bases between. Looked up from germline, CDR1 is LNHDA and CDR2 is SQIVND (reference sequence). The CDR3 nucleotides are TGTGCCAGTAGTATAGATAGGGCACGCGGTATGAACACTGAAGCTTTCTTT. Encoded protein: CASSIDRARGMNTEAFF. Looking up the rest from reference TRBV19 and TRBJ1-1 gives the full variable domain: DGGITQSPKYLFRKEGQNVTLSCEQNLNHDAMYWYRQDPGQGLRLIYYSQIVNDFQKGDIAEGYSVSREKKESFPLTVTSAQKNPTAFYLCASSIDRARGMNTEAFFGQGTRLTVV.

The V call is TRBV6-6, the J call TRBJ1-5, with TRBD1 as a possible D gene (6 bases). The CDR3 has 14 amino acids. Trimming pared 10 bases from V and 4 bases from J, leaving 17 bases between. In germline, CDR1 is MNHNY, CDR2 SVGAGI (reference sequence). The CDR3: CATSWGAGNQPQHF. DNA for the CDR3: TGTGCCACCTCTTGGGGGGCAGGGAATCAGCCCCAGCATTTT.